A single sample is the source of the 27 T cell receptor beta chains below, sequenced in a study of T cell changes during pregnancy in multiple sclerosis. Repertoires were generated with immunoSEQ multiplex PCR, while TCRdb's copy carries only in-frame clones and drops some. This repertoire shows about 98,000 clones, around 90% found once; its top ten account for approximately 2%. The sample here was peripheral blood, taken after pregnancy. These receptors came from a female donor in good health, enrolled as a control in a pregnancy study.

CDR3 in DNA: TGCGCCAGCAGCTTGGATGGGGGCGGCTACACCTTC. Amino acid sequence: CASSLDGGGYTF. The rearrangement links TRBV5-1 to TRBJ1-2, with D perhaps TRBD1 (6 bases). CDR3 length: 12 residues. In germline, CDR1 is SGHRS, CDR2 YFSETQ. Trimming removed 0 bases at V and 8 bases at J, with 8 bases between.

The CDR3 sequence is CASSKGAQETQYF. DNA of the CDR3: TGTGCCAGCAGTAAAGGGGCCCAAGAGACCCAGTACTTC. This chain connects TRBV2 to TRBJ2-5; D is possibly TRBD1 (5 bases). The V and J ends lost 5 bases and 1 base respectively, with 8 bases between them. The CDR3 has 13 amino acids. Germline CDR1 SNHLY, CDR2 FYNNEI.

V gene TRBV19 combines with J gene TRBJ2-7; 11 bases are shared with TRBD1. After removal of 5 bases from V and 5 bases from J, the junction contained 5 bases not matched to a gene. In germline, CDR1 is LNHDA, CDR2 SQIVND (reference sequence). CDR3 size: 14 residues. This CDR3 reads CASSGGQGGNEQYF. The CDR3 DNA reads as TGTGCCAGTAGTGGGGGACAGGGGGGGAACGAGCAGTACTTC.

This clone appeared once. V usage is TRBV5-4 and J usage is TRBJ1-3; D remains unclear. This CDR3 contains 14 residues. Per the germline V gene, CDR1 is SGHNT and CDR2 is YYREEE (reference sequence). Trimming left V 0 bases short and J 2 bases short, with 6 bases between. As DNA, the CDR3 is TGTGCCAGCAGCTTGGGCGGTACTGGAAACACCATATATTTT. Translation: CASSLGGTGNTIYF. The variable domain in full, with the rest retrieved from reference TRBV5-4 and TRBJ1-3, is ETGVTQSPTHLIKTRGQQVTLRCSSQSGHNTVSWYQQALGQGPQFIFQYYREEENGRGNFPPRFSGLQFPNYSSELNVNALELDDSALYLCASSLGGTGNTIYFGEGSWLTVV.

In DNA form, the CDR3 reads TGTGCCAGCAGCCCTAGAGCAGGGGAAAATCAGCCCCAGCATTTT. Translated: CASSPRAGENQPQHF. The V call is TRBV21-1, the J call TRBJ1-5; whether TRBD1, the table's D call, matches the DNA was not checked. TRBV21-1 is termed a pseudogene. This CDR3 comprises 15 residues.

This chain links TRBV2 with TRBJ1-4; a weak D match, TRBD1 (5 bases). Germline V gene lookup returns CDR1 SNHLY and CDR2 FYNNEI. V lost 7 bases, J lost 8 bases, and 11 bases lay in between. The CDR3 loop spans 12 amino acids. The CDR3 DNA is TGTGCCAGCACAGGGTTAGGGGAAAAACTGTTTTTT. Its protein product is CASTGLGEKLFF.

The CDR3 DNA sequence: TGTGCCAGCAGCTTAGGGCAGAGGGTCAATCAGCCCCAGCATTTT. Translated: CASSLGQRVNQPQHF. The chain is built from TRBV7-9 and TRBJ1-5; D gene unclear. The CDR3 is 15 amino acids. Germline CDR1 is SEHNR and CDR2 is FQNEAQ (reference sequence). V was cut by 1 base and J by 3 bases, with 10 bases left in between.

The chain employs TRBV6-5 and TRBJ2-7; TRBD1 matches at 7 bases. V dropped 5 bases and J dropped 0; count of bases not matched to a gene: 4. Germline assignment: CDR1 MNHEY and CDR2 SVGAGI. The CDR3 length is 14 residues. CDR3 sequence reads: CASSEGQTSYEQYF. In DNA, the CDR3 is TGTGCCAGCAGTGAGGGACAGACCTCCTACGAGCAGTACTTC.

This chain connects TRBV10-2 to TRBJ2-2, with 8 bases lining up with TRBD2. In germline, CDR1 is WSHSY, CDR2 SAAADI. CDR3 length equals 15 residues. The ends lost 8 bases at V and 5 bases at J; junction bases unmatched: 10. The CDR3 region has the DNA TGCGCCAGCTGGGGGGAGCGGGGGATGACCGGGGAGCTGTTTTTT. Translation gives CASWGERGMTGELFF.

This chain uses TRBV19 with TRBJ1-2; weak D call: TRBD1 (6 bases). Germline CDR1 is LNHDA and CDR2 is SQIVND (reference sequence). V lost 5 bases, J lost 4 bases, and 14 bases lay in between. The CDR3 loop spans 14 amino acids. CDR3 in amino acids: CASSFPGGGYGYTF. Written as DNA, the CDR3 is TGTGCCAGTAGTTTCCCGGGGGGCGGCTATGGCTACACCTTC.

The CDR3 protein is CASSIAEGEQYF. CDR3 nucleotide sequence: TGTGCCAGTAGTATTGCCGAGGGCGAGCAGTACTTC. The V gene is TRBV19, the J gene TRBJ2-7, with D possibly TRBD2 on 5 matching bases. V was cut by 3 bases and J by 6 bases, with 9 bases left in between. The CDR3 totals 12 residues. Germline assignment: CDR1 LNHDA and CDR2 SQIVND (reference sequence).

The chain is built from TRBV4-2 and TRBJ1-1; the D gene is possibly TRBD1 (5 bases). In germline, CDR1 is LGHNA, CDR2 YNFKEQ. V was shortened by 4 bases and J by 4 bases, with 10 bases between the two germline ends. CDR3 length equals 13 residues. This chain's CDR3 is CASSPMGGTEAFF. The CDR3 DNA reads TGTGCCAGCAGCCCCATGGGGGGCACTGAAGCTTTCTTT.

This sequence joins TRBV6-1 and TRBJ2-5; perhaps TRBD2 as D (5 bases). Trimming took 4 bases from V and 4 from J, leaving 10 bases between them. There are 13 residues in the CDR3. In germline, CDR1 is MNHNS, CDR2 SASEGT. CDR3 sequence (DNA): TGTGCCAGCAGTGTGAGGGAACGAGAGACCCAGTACTTC. Translating gives CASSVRERETQYF.

The rearrangement joins TRBV4-1 to TRBJ1-6, with TRBD1 matching over 7 bases. The germline CDR1 and CDR2 sequences are MGHRA and YSYEKL. The CDR3 covers 17 residues. V shed 3 bases, J shed 5 bases, and the junction held 10 bases outside the gene matches. CDR3 residues: CASSQDNRGSDNSPLHF. The DNA of the CDR3 is TGCGCCAGCAGCCAGGATAACAGGGGATCGGATAATTCACCCCTCCACTTT.

This rearrangement joins TRBV7-9 to TRBJ2-1, with 12 positions matching TRBD2. The V gene's germline CDR1 is SEHNR and CDR2 FQNEAQ (reference sequence). The CDR3 is made up of 16 amino acids. Trimming removed 5 bases from V and 9 bases from J; junction bases left unmatched: 11. The CDR3 reads CASSLLTSGGGSEQFF. The CDR3 bases are TGTGCCAGCAGCCTCCTGACTAGCGGGGGAGGGAGTGAGCAGTTCTTC. The complete variable domain, with remaining parts taken from reference TRBV7-9 and TRBJ2-1, reads DTGVSQNPRHKITKRGQNVTFRCDPISEHNRLYWYRQTLGQGPEFLTYFQNEAQLEKSRLLSDRFSAERPKGSFSTLEIQRTEQGDSAMYLCASSLLTSGGGSEQFFGPGTRLTVL.

V is TRBV10-3 and J is TRBJ1-2, with 9 bases aligning to TRBD1. V trimming: 5 bases; J trimming: 3 bases; junction bases outside the gene matches: 4. Germline-derived CDR1 and CDR2 are ENHRY and SYGVKD. This CDR3 region has 14 residues. The CDR3, as DNA: TGTGCCATCAGTCCGACAGGGGGTGACTATGGCTACACCTTC. Translation gives CAISPTGGDYGYTF.

This chain joins TRBV9 and TRBJ2-1; no definite D call. The CDR3 is made up of 14 amino acids. CDR1 is SGDLS, CDR2 YYNGEE, per germline. The V end was cut by 7 bases, the J end by 4 bases, with 15 bases between. DNA of the CDR3: TGTGCCAGCCACCCCCCAGATGAATACAATGAGCAGTTCTTC. It encodes CASHPPDEYNEQFF.

Ten or more counts support this clone. The V call is TRBV7-8, the J call TRBJ1-5; 9 bases map to TRBD1. The CDR3 sequence is 16 residues long. CDR1 SGHVS and CDR2 FQNEAQ come from the germline V gene. The junction had 8 bases not matched to a gene; V was cut back by 4 bases and J by 4 bases. CDR3 sequence (DNA): TGTGCCAGCAGCTCCGGGACAGGGCTATCGAATCAGCCCCAGCATTTT. Translating it yields CASSSGTGLSNQPQHF.

The chain couples TRBV4-1 to TRBJ2-3; D is perhaps TRBD2 (6 bases). The germline V gene has CDR1 MGHRA and CDR2 YSYEKL. The CDR3 is 15 residues long. V was cut by 1 base and J by 7 bases, with 15 bases left in between. CDR3: CASSQATGLANTQYF. CDR3 coding DNA: TGCGCCAGCAGCCAAGCTACTGGGCTAGCGAATACGCAGTATTTT.

Turning to this clone: Other nucleotide sequences in the sample specify the same CDR3. This rearrangement joins TRBV6-5 to TRBJ2-6, with a weak D call TRBD2 (6 bases). Trimming left V 0 bases short and J 2 bases short, with 8 bases between. The CDR3 has 16 amino acids. CDR1 MNHEY and CDR2 SVGAGI come from the germline V gene. The CDR3 reads CASSYSGGTGANVLTF. DNA of the CDR3: TGTGCCAGCAGTTACTCCGGGGGTACTGGGGCCAACGTCCTGACTTTC.

The rearrangement uses TRBV19 and TRBJ1-1; 8 bases agree with TRBD1. Germline CDR1 is LNHDA and CDR2 is SQIVND (reference sequence). With V trimmed by 6 bases and J by 0 bases, 12 bases remained unmatched. The CDR3 consists of 17 residues. The CDR3 DNA reads TGTGCCAGTAGACCAACAAACAGGGGGGGAATGAACACTGAAGCTTTCTTT. Protein sequence: CASRPTNRGGMNTEAFF.

The chain carries TRBV9 and TRBJ1-2, with D possibly TRBD1 on 6 matching bases. CDR1 is SGDLS, CDR2 YYNGEE, per germline. The CDR3 totals 14 residues. The V end was cut by 0 bases, the J end by 2 bases, with 8 bases between. This CDR3 is CASSVGDMNYGYTF. Here the CDR3 DNA reads TGTGCCAGCAGCGTAGGGGACATGAACTATGGCTACACCTTC.

A few counts support this clone. One end of the junction fails to match germline, which may point to a read error. The chain employs TRBV6-5 and TRBJ1-1, with unresolved D. CDR1 is MNHEY and CDR2 is SVGAGI in the germline V gene. The length of the CDR3 is 11 residues. This CDR3 reads CASRSYTEAFF. In nucleotides, the CDR3 is TGTGCCAGCAGGTCATACACGGAAGCTTTCTTT.

This chain uses TRBV19 with TRBJ2-5; D is perhaps TRBD2 (5 bases). CDR3 length: 12 residues. Germline lookup yields CDR1 LNHDA and CDR2 SQIVND (reference sequence). V dropped 3 bases and J dropped 5 bases, with 7 bases sitting between them. CDR3: CASSMREETQYF. The CDR3 coding sequence is TGTGCCAGTAGTATGAGGGAGGAGACCCAGTACTTC.

This chain's CDR3 is CASSFLQGFSPLHF. CDR3 in DNA: TGTGCCAGCAGCTTCCTACAGGGTTTTTCACCCCTCCACTTT. The genes are TRBV11-2 and TRBJ1-6; D possibly corresponds to TRBD1 (6 bases). V was clipped by 3 bases and J by 9 bases, with 12 bases between them. The CDR3 runs 14 residues. CDR1 is SGHAT, CDR2 FQNNGV, per germline.

The J gene is TRBJ2-7, the V gene TRBV27; 10 nucleotides line up with TRBD2. After removal of 1 base from V and 6 bases from J, the junction contained 9 bases not matched to a gene. The CDR3 covers 16 residues. The germline gives CDR1 MNHEY, CDR2 SMNVEV (reference sequence). CDR3 in DNA: TGTGCCAGCAGTTTATTATCCCCTAGCGGGAGTCTCGAGCAGTACTTC. Amino acids: CASSLLSPSGSLEQYF.

The rearrangement links TRBV6-1 to TRBJ2-5; 8 bases match TRBD2. The CDR3 runs to 17 residues. Losses at the gene ends were 2 bases for V and 2 bases for J; bases not matched to a gene: 10. The germline V gene has CDR1 MNHNS and CDR2 SASEGT. CDR3 coding DNA: TGTGCCAGCAGTGAATATGGAGCGGGAGACCTACAAGAGACCCAGTACTTC. Amino acids: CASSEYGAGDLQETQYF.